This T cell receptor beta chain comes out of a study of blood T cell repertoires in COVID-19. Study as a whole: Nucleic acid was either cDNA or gDNA, and it came from T cells, B-cell-depleted T cells, or PBMCs.

Enrolment of Seattle patients took place during active infection, and they were followed longitudinally. The ends were cut back, 3 bases at V and 1 base at J, with 7 bases in the middle. The germline CDR1 and CDR2 sequences are GTSNPN and SVGIG (reference sequence). The CDR3 sequence is 12 residues long. Method: immunoSEQ multiplex PCR; TCRdb's copy keeps in-frame clones and lacks some. The sample yields approximately 500,000 clones, roughly 91% seen once. This clone was recorded a few times. The specimen was peripheral blood. This TCR was sampled from a woman aged 45-65 years with COVID-19, enrolled during active disease. The chain links TRBV30 to TRBJ2-7; D is undetermined. The CDR3 loop reads CAWRRLSYEQYF. In DNA, the CDR3 is TGTGCCTGGAGACGGTTATCCTACGAGCAGTACTTC. Combining the CDR3 with reference TRBV30 and TRBJ2-7 gives the whole variable domain SQTIHQWPATLVQPVGSPLSLECTVEGTSNPNLYWYRQAAGRGLQLLFYSVGIGQISSEVPQNLSASRPQDRQFILSSKKLLLSDSGFYLCAWRRLSYEQYFGPGTRLTVT.